The 21 T cell receptor beta chains listed next were all sequenced from one sample in a study of cytomegalovirus exposure and HLA in healthy donors. Vbeta (60) and Jbeta (13) primers were used in the PCR. TCRdb keeps only in-frame clones here, not all; method: immunoSEQ multiplex PCR. The sample consists of approximately 110,000 clones, roughly 85% of them appearing once. The sample taken for sequencing was PBMCs. These receptors originate from a woman in her forties in good health and CMV-seronegative.

J is TRBJ2-7 and V is TRBV7-8, with 8 positions matching TRBD1. The CDR3 is 14 amino acids. The J segment lost 6 bases and the V segment lost 0 bases, leaving 4 bases of the junction unmatched. In germline, CDR1 is SGHVS, CDR2 FQNEAQ. As DNA, the CDR3 is TGTGCCAGCAGCTTAGCGCAGGGGGCCCTCGAGCAGTACTTC. Translation gives CASSLAQGALEQYF.

The V gene is TRBV9, the J gene TRBJ1-1; 9 nucleotides align to TRBD1. There are 17 residues in the CDR3. Germline loops: CDR1 SGDLS, CDR2 YYNGEE. With V trimmed by 3 bases and J by 2 bases, 11 bases remained unmatched. The CDR3 DNA reads TGTGCCAGCAGCGACGACCTATACAGGGGGCTCAACACTGAAGCTTTCTTT. It encodes CASSDDLYRGLNTEAFF.

A few counts support this clone. The rearrangement links TRBV28 to TRBJ2-7; 7 bases map to TRBD1. Per the germline V gene, CDR1 is MDHEN and CDR2 is SYDVKM. After removal of 7 bases from V and 0 bases from J, the junction contained 6 bases not matched to a gene. This CDR3 contains 14 residues. CDR3 in amino acids: CASTPTGSSYEQYF. The CDR3 coding sequence is TGTGCCAGCACCCCGACAGGGAGCTCCTACGAGCAGTACTTC. Complete variable domain (other parts from reference TRBV28 and TRBJ2-7): DVKVTQSSRYLVKRTGEKVFLECVQDMDHENMFWYRQDPGLGLRLIYFSYDVKMKEKGDIPEGYSVSREKKERFSLILESASTNQTSMYLCASTPTGSSYEQYFGPGTRLTVT.

J is TRBJ1-4 and V is TRBV5-1; D is possibly TRBD1 (6 bases). CDR3 length: 15 residues. Trimming removed 4 bases from V and 8 bases from J, with 18 bases in between. The germline CDR1 and CDR2 sequences are SGHRS and YFSETQ. The CDR3 sequence: CASSPNGGPLEKLFF. CDR3 bases: TGCGCCAGCAGCCCGAACGGGGGGCCCTTAGAAAAACTGTTTTTT.

The chain employs TRBV7-8 and TRBJ2-2; no clear D gene. The CDR3 contains 15 residues. Trimming took off 0 bases at V and 1 base at J, with 6 bases between the two ends. Germline lookup yields CDR1 SGHVS and CDR2 FQNEAQ. The CDR3 loop reads CASSLAPLNTGELFF. CDR3 in DNA: TGTGCCAGCAGCTTAGCCCCTTTGAACACCGGGGAGCTGTTTTTT.

The rearrangement joins TRBV15 to TRBJ1-3; D is unclear. The V and J ends lost 0 bases and 2 bases respectively, with 2 bases between them. The CDR3 loop spans 13 amino acids. Looked up from germline, CDR1 is LNHNV and CDR2 is YYDKDF (reference sequence). The CDR3 region is CATSRDTGNTIYF. The CDR3 nucleotides are TGTGCCACCAGCAGAGATACTGGAAACACCATATATTTT.

The rearrangement links TRBV27 to TRBJ1-2; no definite D call. This CDR3 is 13 amino acids long. Trimming removed 2 bases at V and 4 bases at J, with 8 bases between. The germline V gene has CDR1 MNHEY and CDR2 SMNVEV (reference sequence). The CDR3 region is CASSLRGGYGYTF. In nucleotides, the CDR3 is TGTGCCAGCAGTTTAAGAGGCGGCTATGGCTACACCTTC.

The chain joins TRBV10-3 to TRBJ2-7; D gene uncertain. Germline V gene sequence: CDR1 ENHRY, CDR2 SYGVKD. With 8 bases removed from V and 0 bases from J, the gap between germline ends came to 8 bases. This CDR3 contains 12 residues. The CDR3 reads CAIGGSSYEQYF. CDR3 DNA sequence: TGTGCCATCGGCGGAAGCTCCTACGAGCAGTACTTC.

Note on this clone: Germline is not matched at one junction end, which may reflect a read error. The chain couples TRBV7-2 to TRBJ2-1; 11 nucleotides line up with TRBD2. The CDR3 sequence is 13 residues long. The germline V gene has CDR1 SGHTA and CDR2 FQGNSA. The chain's CDR3 is CASSSYHSGGALF. In nucleotides, the CDR3 is TGTGCCAGCAGCTCCTACCATAGCGGGGGGGCCCTCTTC.

V gene TRBV7-2 combines with J gene TRBJ2-3; TRBD2 might be the D (5 bases). The V gene's germline CDR1 is SGHTA and CDR2 FQGNSA. Deletions cut 4 bases from V and 3 bases from J, with 8 bases between. The CDR3 is 13 amino acids. The CDR3 region has the DNA TGTGCCAGCAGCTCCCGAGGGACAGATACGCAGTATTTT. This encodes CASSSRGTDTQYF.

The gene calls are TRBV10-3 and TRBJ2-3, with 7 nucleotides matching TRBD1. With V trimmed by 0 bases and J by 0 bases, 3 bases remained unmatched. The CDR3 contains 16 residues. Germline V lookup: CDR1 ENHRY, CDR2 SYGVKD. CDR3 amino acids: CAISESTGWSTDTQYF. In DNA, the CDR3 is TGTGCCATCAGTGAGTCGACAGGGTGGAGCACAGATACGCAGTATTTT.

The count of this clone is one. This rearrangement joins TRBV5-1 to TRBJ1-2; 8 bases map to TRBD1. This CDR3 contains 14 residues. Germline V gives CDR1 SGHRS, CDR2 YFSETQ. V gave up 4 bases and J gave up 8 bases; unmatched junction bases: 10. The CDR3 spells CASSNTPPGGGYTF. The CDR3 DNA follows: TGCGCCAGCAGCAACACACCTCCAGGGGGCGGCTACACCTTC.

J is TRBJ2-5 and V is TRBV19; TRBD2 aligns across 9 bases. Germline V gene sequence: CDR1 LNHDA, CDR2 SQIVND (reference sequence). There are 14 residues in the CDR3. V was pared by 3 bases and J by 5 bases, with 4 bases of the junction left unmatched. The CDR3 spells CASSIGGRVETQYF. CDR3 in DNA: TGTGCCAGTAGTATTGGCGGGAGGGTTGAGACCCAGTACTTC.

The chain joins TRBV9 to TRBJ2-7; TRBD1 matches at 9 bases. The CDR3 is 19 amino acids. The germline V gene has CDR1 SGDLS and CDR2 YYNGEE. The J segment lost 2 bases and the V segment lost 3 bases, leaving 18 bases of the junction unmatched. In DNA form, the CDR3 reads TGTGCCAGCAGCGGGGGACCGGGACAGGGAGGGCGGGAAGCCTACGAGCAGTACTTC. Its translation is CASSGGPGQGGREAYEQYF.

The chain joins TRBV11-3 to TRBJ2-2, with D perhaps matching TRBD2 (5 bases). V was pared by 5 bases and J by 1 base, with 11 bases between. The length of the CDR3 is 15 residues. Germline-derived CDR1 and CDR2 are SGHNT and YENEEA. The CDR3 bases are TGTGCCAGCAGCCCCGAGGGCCTGAACACCGGGGAGCTGTTTTTT. Translation: CASSPEGLNTGELFF.

The rearrangement joins TRBV7-2 to TRBJ2-3, with D possibly being TRBD1 (6 bases). Trimming removed 5 bases from V and 3 bases from J, with 18 bases in between. The CDR3 consists of 16 residues. The germline CDR1 and CDR2 sequences are SGHTA and FQGNSA. The CDR3 is CASSQRGGPRTDTQYF. The CDR3 nucleotides are TGTGCCAGCAGCCAACGAGGGGGTCCGAGGACAGATACGCAGTATTTT.

This sequence joins TRBV30 and TRBJ1-6; possible D gene TRBD1, 6 bases. V dropped 0 bases and J dropped 6 bases, with 15 bases sitting between them. CDR1 GTSNPN and CDR2 SVGIG come from the germline V gene (reference sequence). The CDR3 has 16 residues. DNA of the CDR3: TGTGCCTGGAGTGTAGTTCAGGGGACCTTTAATTCACCCCTCCACTTT. Encoded protein: CAWSVVQGTFNSPLHF.

This clone has a handful of counts. The genes are TRBV11-3 and TRBJ2-5, with TRBD1 matching 8 bases. The CDR3 is 15 amino acids. The V gene's germline CDR1 is SGHNT and CDR2 YENEEA. The V gene end was trimmed by 0 bases and the J gene end by 4 bases; junction bases not matched to a gene: 4. The chain's CDR3 is CASSLDSRGLETQYF. The CDR3 DNA reads as TGTGCCAGCAGCTTAGATTCCAGGGGGCTAGAGACCCAGTACTTC.

V usage is TRBV2 and J usage is TRBJ2-4; a possible D gene is TRBD2 (7 bases). Deletions cut 0 bases from V and 6 bases from J, with 18 bases between. The CDR3 is 17 residues long. Per the germline V gene, CDR1 is SNHLY and CDR2 is FYNNEI. CDR3 DNA: TGTGCCAGCAGTGAAGCGCTTTATCGCGGGGGCGTAAACATTCAGTACTTC. This encodes CASSEALYRGGVNIQYF.

The chain is built from TRBV19 and TRBJ1-5; D not certain. With 1 base removed from V and 5 bases from J, the gap between germline ends came to 6 bases. This CDR3 has 13 residues. The germline gives CDR1 LNHDA, CDR2 SQIVND (reference sequence). In DNA, the CDR3 is TGTGCCAGTAGTATAGGCAGGCATCAGCCCCAGCATTTT. It specifies CASSIGRHQPQHF.

V usage is TRBV6-6 and J usage is TRBJ2-5, with D possibly being TRBD2 (5 bases). Between the trimmed V and J ends, which lost 6 bases and 3 bases, there was a span of 14 bases. CDR1 and CDR2 (germline): MNHNY, SVGAGI (reference sequence). The CDR3 extends over 14 amino acids. CDR3 region: CASSYLGREETQYF. The CDR3 DNA reads as TGTGCCAGCAGCTACCTCGGGCGGGAAGAGACCCAGTACTTC.